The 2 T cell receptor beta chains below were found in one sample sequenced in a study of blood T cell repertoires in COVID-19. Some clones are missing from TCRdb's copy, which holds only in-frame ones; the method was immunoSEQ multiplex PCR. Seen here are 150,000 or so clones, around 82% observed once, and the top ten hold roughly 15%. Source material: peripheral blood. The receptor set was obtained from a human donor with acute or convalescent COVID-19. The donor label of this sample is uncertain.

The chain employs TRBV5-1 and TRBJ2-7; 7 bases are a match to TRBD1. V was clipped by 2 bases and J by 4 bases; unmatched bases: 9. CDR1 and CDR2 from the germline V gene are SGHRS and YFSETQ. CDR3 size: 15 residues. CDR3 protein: CASSFLPGQTYEQYF. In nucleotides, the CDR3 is TGCGCCAGCAGCTTTTTGCCGGGACAGACATACGAGCAGTACTTC.

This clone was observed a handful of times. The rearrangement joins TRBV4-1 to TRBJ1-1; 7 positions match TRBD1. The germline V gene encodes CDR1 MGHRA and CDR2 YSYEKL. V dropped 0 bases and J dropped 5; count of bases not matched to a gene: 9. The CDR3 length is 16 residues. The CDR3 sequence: CASSQDLREGATEAFF. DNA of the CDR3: TGCGCCAGCAGCCAAGATCTGAGAGAGGGGGCAACTGAAGCTTTCTTT.